Listed here are 8 T cell receptor beta chains from one sample, sequenced in a study of T cells in Graves' hyperthyroidism and ophthalmopathy. TCR beta CDR3 regions were amplified from RNA transcripts. The TCR CDR3 was amplified in a first-round RT-PCR using the HTBI primer set. TCRdb recomputed calls from the multiplex PCR reads with MiXCR, one row per CDR3 protein. The sample consists of around 570,000 distinct CDR3 sequences, approximately 20% of them appearing once. The sequencing input was blood. These receptors came from a man aged 35-49 years with Graves' ophthalmopathy.

This rearrangement joins TRBV19 to TRBJ1-6, with a weak D call TRBD1 (5 bases). The V gene lost 6 bases and the J gene lost 5 bases, with 14 bases spanning the gap. The CDR3 consists of 15 residues. Germline assignment: CDR1 LNHDA and CDR2 SQIVND (reference sequence). CDR3 in DNA: TGTGCCAGTAGGGGGGACTTCGCCCATAATTCACCCCTCCACTTT. This gives the protein CASRGDFAHNSPLHF.

This clonotype was counted a few times. The chain combines TRBV12-3 or TRBV12-4 with TRBJ2-4, with D possibly being TRBD2 (5 bases). This CDR3 spans 15 amino acids. The ends were cut back, 5 bases at V and 3 bases at J, with 14 bases in the middle. The CDR3 DNA sequence: TGTGCCAGCAGTCCCCGGGGTCTGGGCAAAAACATTCAGTACTTC. Protein product: CASSPRGLGKNIQYF.

The V call is TRBV6-2 or TRBV6-3, the J call TRBJ1-1; tentatively, D is TRBD1 (5 bases). V was pared by 2 bases and J by 2 bases, with 15 bases between. Looked up from germline, CDR1 is MNHEY and CDR2 is SVGEGT. The CDR3 sequence is 16 residues long. In DNA, the CDR3 is TGTGCCAGCAGTTACAGTACAGGTCCGACAAACACTGAAGCTTTCTTT. It yields the protein CASSYSTGPTNTEAFF.

This clonotype occurred a few times. The gene calls are TRBV7-8 and TRBJ1-5; maybe TRBD1 (5 bases). From germline, CDR1 is SGHVS and CDR2 FQNEAQ. CDR3 length: 16 residues. V was pared by 6 bases and J by 5 bases, with 20 bases between. The CDR3 DNA is TGTGCCAGCAGTCTAAACGGGGGGACGCTGGATCAGCCCCAGCATTTT. It is translated as CASSLNGGTLDQPQHF.

This clonotype has a handful of counts. CDR3 loop: CASSFAGNQPQHF. CDR3 DNA: TGTGCCAGCAGTTTTGCGGGCAATCAGCCCCAGCATTTT. The chain joins TRBV27 to TRBJ1-5; D not resolved. In germline, CDR1 is MNHEY, CDR2 SMNVEV (reference sequence). Trimming pared 3 bases from V and 2 bases from J, leaving 5 bases between. The CDR3 sequence is 13 residues long.

V is TRBV4-3 and J is TRBJ2-7, with 14 bases lining up with TRBD2. The CDR3 runs 16 residues. Trimming at V came to 2 bases and at J to 12 bases, leaving 12 bases not matched to a gene. Looked up from germline, CDR1 is LGHNA and CDR2 is YSLEER. CDR3 sequence reads: CASSQNTGTSGRGLYF. The DNA of the CDR3 is TGCGCCAGCAGCCAAAACACCGGGACTAGCGGGAGAGGGCTGTACTTC.

This rearrangement joins TRBV12-3 or TRBV12-4 to TRBJ2-2, with D perhaps TRBD1 (6 bases). The CDR3 contains 15 residues. Trimming stripped 3 bases from V and 7 bases from J, with 15 bases between. DNA for the CDR3: TGTGCCAGCAGTTTGACGACAGGTCCCGGCGGGGAGCTGTTTTTT. It specifies CASSLTTGPGGELFF.

This clonotype came up a few times. The genes are TRBV3-1 and TRBJ2-3, with 12 bases matching TRBD1. CDR1 and CDR2 (germline): LGHDT, YNNKEL (reference sequence). The CDR3 extends over 21 amino acids. Unmatched junction bases numbered 19, after V lost 4 bases and J lost 2 bases. The CDR3 DNA reads TGTGCCAGCAGCCTCCAAGTTGGGACAGGGGGCCTTCTCTCGTTCACAGATACGCAGTATTTT. It codes for CASSLQVGTGGLLSFTDTQYF.